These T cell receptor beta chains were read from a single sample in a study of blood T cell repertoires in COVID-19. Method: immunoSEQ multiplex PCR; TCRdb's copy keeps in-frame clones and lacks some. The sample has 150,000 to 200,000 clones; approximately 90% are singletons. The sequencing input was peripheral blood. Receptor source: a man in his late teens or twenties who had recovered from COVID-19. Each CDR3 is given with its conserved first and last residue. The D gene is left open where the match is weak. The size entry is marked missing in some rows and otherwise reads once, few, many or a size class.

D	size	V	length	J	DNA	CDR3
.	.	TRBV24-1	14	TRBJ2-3	TGTGCCACCAGTGATACATCTAGCACAGATACGCAGTATTTT	CATSDTSSTDTQYF
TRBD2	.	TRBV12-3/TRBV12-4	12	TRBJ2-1	TGTGCCAGCAGTGGCGTACTAGCGGAGCAGTTCTTC	CASSGVLAEQFF
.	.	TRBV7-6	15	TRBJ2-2	TGTGCCAGCAGCTTACGACAGACCCGTACCGGGGAGCTGTTTTTT	CASSLRQTRTGELFF
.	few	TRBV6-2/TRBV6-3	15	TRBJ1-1	TGTGCCAGCAGTTCCCCCGGTGCGGCCTACACTGAAGCTTTCTTT	CASSSPGAAYTEAFF
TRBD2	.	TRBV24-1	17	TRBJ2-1	TGTGCCACCAGTGATACCTCTGCTAGCGGCTCCTACAATGAGCAGTTCTTC	CATSDTSASGSYNEQFF
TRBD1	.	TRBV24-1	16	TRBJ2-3	TGTGCCACCAGTGATGTCGGGACAGGCTACACAGATACGCAGTATTTT	CATSDVGTGYTDTQYF
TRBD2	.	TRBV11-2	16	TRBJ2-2	TGTGCCAGCAGCTTCCTAGCGGGGGGAAACACCGGGGAGCTGTTTTTT	CASSFLAGGNTGELFF
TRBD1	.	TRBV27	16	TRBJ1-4	TGTGCCAGCAGTCCGGGGACAGGAGGGACTAATGAAAAACTGTTTTTT	CASSPGTGGTNEKLFF
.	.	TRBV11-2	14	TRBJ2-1	TGTGCCAGCAGCGTAGACTACGCCCACAATGAGCAGTTCTTC	CASSVDYAHNEQFF
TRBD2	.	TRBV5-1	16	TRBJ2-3	TGCGCCAGCAGCTTGGACGAGCGGGGAGGGACAGATACGCAGTATTTT	CASSLDERGGTDTQYF
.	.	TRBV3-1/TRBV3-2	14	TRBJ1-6	TGTGCCAGCAGCCAAGATTGGGCTGGCTCACCCCTCCACTTT	CASSQDWAGSPLHF
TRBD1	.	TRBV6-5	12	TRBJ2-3	TGTGCCAGCAGAACGACAGGGGATACGCAGTATTTT	CASRTTGDTQYF
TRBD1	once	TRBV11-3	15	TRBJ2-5	TGTGCCAGCAGCTTGGGACAGGGCGAGCAAGAGACCCAGTACTTC	CASSLGQGEQETQYF
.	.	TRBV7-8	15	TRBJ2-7	TGTGCCAGCAGCCTAGGGGGGTCGGGGGGCTCCGAGCAGTACTTC	CASSLGGSGGSEQYF
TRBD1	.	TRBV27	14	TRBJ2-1	TGTGCCAGCAGTTTAGGCAGGGGGCACAATGAGCAGTTCTTC	CASSLGRGHNEQFF
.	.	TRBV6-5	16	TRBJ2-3	TGTGCCAGCAGTTCCCAGGGTGGACAGAGCACAGATACGCAGTATTTT	CASSSQGGQSTDTQYF
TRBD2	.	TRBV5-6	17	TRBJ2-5	TGTGCCAGCAGCCGACCCTTTGGACTAGCGGGCCAAGAGACCCAGTACTTC	CASSRPFGLAGQETQYF
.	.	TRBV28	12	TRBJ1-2	TGTGCCAGCAGCCCCGTTAACTATGGCTACACCTTC	CASSPVNYGYTF
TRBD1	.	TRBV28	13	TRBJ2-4	TGTGCCAGCAGAGACCCAGCAGGGGGAATTCAGTACTTC	CASRDPAGGIQYF
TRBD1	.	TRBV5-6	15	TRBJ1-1	TGTGCCAGCAGCCGAGACAGGGGCATGAACACTGAAGCTTTCTTT	CASSRDRGMNTEAFF
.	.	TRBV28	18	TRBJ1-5	TGTGCCAGCAGCCAGACGCCCTGGACAGTCTATAGCAATCAGCCCCAGCATTTT	CASSQTPWTVYSNQPQHF
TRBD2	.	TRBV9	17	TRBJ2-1	TGTGCCAGCAGCGCTGATAGCGGGAGGGCCCCCTACAATGAGCAGTTCTTC	CASSADSGRAPYNEQFF
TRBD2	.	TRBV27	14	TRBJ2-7	TGTGCCAGCAGTTTACTAGCGGGAGGGTACGAGCAGTACTTC	CASSLLAGGYEQYF
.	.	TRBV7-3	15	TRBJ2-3	TGTGCCAGCAGCTTAATGGGCGGGGAGGCAGATACGCAGTATTTT	CASSLMGGEADTQYF
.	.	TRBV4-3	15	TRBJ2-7	TGCGCCAGCAGCCAAGAAATTACCACAGGGCGCGAGCAGTACTTC	CASSQEITTGREQYF
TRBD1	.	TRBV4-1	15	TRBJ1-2	TGCGCCAGCAGCCAAAGAGGACAGGACAACTATGGCTACACCTTC	CASSQRGQDNYGYTF
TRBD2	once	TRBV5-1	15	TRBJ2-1	TGCGCCAGCAGCTTGGTTACTAGCGGGGGCAATGAGCAGTTCTTC	CASSLVTSGGNEQFF
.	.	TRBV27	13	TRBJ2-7	TGTGCCAGCAGCAGGGCCCGGACCTACGAGCAGTACTTC	CASSRARTYEQYF
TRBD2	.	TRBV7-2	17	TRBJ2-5	TGTGCCAGCAGCTTAGGGAAGAGCGGGAGTGGATGGGAGACCCAGTACTTC	CASSLGKSGSGWETQYF
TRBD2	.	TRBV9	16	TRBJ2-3	TGTGCCAGCAGCGTAGGGTCGGGAGGGCCAAGGGATACGCAGTATTTT	CASSVGSGGPRDTQYF
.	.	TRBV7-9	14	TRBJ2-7	TGTGCCAGCAGCTTAGGTAGTACCCTGCTCGAGCAGTACTTC	CASSLGSTLLEQYF
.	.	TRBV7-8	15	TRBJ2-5	TGTGCCAGCAACCTTCTCCCCCGGGGTTTAGAGACCCAGTACTTC	CASNLLPRGLETQYF
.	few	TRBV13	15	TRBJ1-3	TGTGCCAGCAGCTTAGATTCTAGCTCTGGAAACACCATATATTTT	CASSLDSSSGNTIYF